The clone carrying this T cell receptor (beta chain) has a count of ten or more. The time point denotes: before trial treatment. The record originates from a study of low-dose radiotherapy and immunotherapy resistance in tumors. Study overall: A daily 300 mg dose of oral aspirin was taken by patients for four cycles from cycle 1 day 1.

The V gene's germline CDR1 is SGDLS and CDR2 YYNGEE. V lost 8 bases, J lost 0 bases, and 18 bases lay in between. This CDR3 contains 16 residues. Covering alpha and beta chains, TRAV- and TRBV-specific primers were used for the first-strand cDNA. The authors ran around 19 PCR cycles to amplify TCRs with a constant-region primer and V-primer adapter. TCRdb independently ran MiXCR on the reads; one entry per CDR3 protein. The repertoire holds 70,000 to 95,000 distinct CDR3 sequences, with 18% as singletons. This specimen was PBMCs, taken before treatment. The receptor was derived from a male donor with prostate cancer. The chain is built from TRBV9 and TRBJ2-1; D is undetermined. The CDR3 loop is CARFLGPQSSYNEQFF. In DNA form, the CDR3 reads TGTGCCAGATTCCTAGGGCCCCAAAGCTCCTACAATGAGCAGTTCTTC.